These T cell receptor beta chains were read from a single sample in a study of blood T cell repertoires in COVID-19. The table came from immunoSEQ multiplex PCR; TCRdb's copy has only in-frame clones and leaves some out. The sample has fewer than 150,000 clones, 83% seen once. The sequencing input was PBMCs or T cells enriched from blood (not recorded which). Source of these receptors: a man aged 25 to 45 who had recovered from COVID-19. CDR3s include the opening cysteine and the closing phenylalanine or tryptophan. D genes are given only for firm matches. A clone size is listed for some rows: how often the clone was seen (once, few, many), or a class if it is expanded.

clone_size	v_call	j_call	d_call	cdr3_aa	cdr3_nt
-	TRBV9	TRBJ1-1	TRBD1	CASSAFQGAGNTEAFF	TGTGCCAGCAGCGCCTTTCAGGGGGCAGGGAACACTGAAGCTTTCTTT
-	TRBV14	TRBJ1-6	-	CASSQERAFHDRLYSYNSPLHF	TGTGCCAGCAGCCAAGAACGTGCCTTTCACGACAGGTTATACTCCTATAATTCACCCCTCCACTTT
-	TRBV7-2	TRBJ2-7	TRBD2	CASSLPLAGAGYEQYF	TGTGCCAGCAGCTTACCCCTAGCGGGGGCTGGTTACGAGCAGTACTTC
-	TRBV10-3	TRBJ1-5	TRBD1	CAISGGDRATQPQHF	TGTGCCATCAGTGGGGGGGACAGGGCCACCCAGCCCCAGCATTTT
-	TRBV28	TRBJ1-5	TRBD1	CASSSTGTGFAKPQHF	TGTGCCAGCAGTTCAACCGGGACAGGGTTTGCGAAGCCCCAGCATTTT
-	TRBV7-9	TRBJ1-5	-	CASSADGIRGQPQHF	TGTGCCAGCAGCGCGGACGGTATTAGGGGTCAGCCCCAGCATTTT
-	TRBV20-1	TRBJ2-5	TRBD2	CSASSSGGETQYF	TGCAGTGCTAGTTCTAGCGGGGGTGAGACCCAGTACTTC
-	TRBV5-4	TRBJ1-6	TRBD1	CASSSFVGQGSSPLHF	TGTGCCAGCAGCTCCTTCGTGGGACAGGGTAGTTCACCCCTCCACTTT
-	TRBV4-2	TRBJ2-1	-	CASSQGLGEASNEQFF	TGTGCCAGCAGCCAAGGACTGGGGGAGGCGTCCAATGAGCAGTTCTTC
-	TRBV5-4	TRBJ2-1	TRBD1	CASSPVRTGTDEQFF	TGTGCCAGCAGCCCCGTCCGGACAGGGACCGATGAGCAGTTCTTC
few	TRBV2	TRBJ2-1	TRBD1	CASSPTGDEQFF	TGTGCCAGCAGTCCCACAGGGGATGAGCAGTTCTTC
-	TRBV4-1	TRBJ2-7	-	CGEVEQYF	TGCGGAGAGGTGGAGCAGTACTTC
-	TRBV11-2	TRBJ1-5	-	CASSLGSNQPQHF	TGTGCCAGCAGCTTGGGCAGCAATCAGCCCCAGCATTTT
-	TRBV7-8	TRBJ1-4	-	CASSPRDEKLFF	TGTGCCAGCAGCCCGAGGGATGAAAAACTGTTTTTT
-	TRBV24-1	TRBJ2-2	-	CATSPRQGTGELFF	TGTGCCACCAGTCCTCGACAAGGAACCGGGGAGCTGTTTTTT
-	TRBV20-1	TRBJ2-7	TRBD2	CSALAREVTYF	TGCAGCGCTCTAGCCCGGGAGGTTACGTACTTC
-	TRBV7-9	TRBJ1-1	-	CASSPLPPPVGSTEAFF	TGTGCCAGCAGCCCCCTCCCCCCCCCGGTTGGGAGCACTGAAGCTTTCTTT
-	TRBV5-4	TRBJ2-3	TRBD1	CASSPTGTGPDTQYF	TGTGCCAGCAGTCCGACCGGGACAGGGCCAGATACGCAGTATTTT
-	TRBV19	TRBJ1-1	-	CASSIQGLNTEAFF	TGTGCCAGTAGTATCCAGGGCCTGAACACTGAAGCTTTCTTT
-	TRBV5-1	TRBJ2-5	-	CASSLSGAQETQYF	TGCGCCAGCAGCTTGTCGGGTGCGCAAGAGACCCAGTACTTC
-	TRBV5-4	TRBJ2-2	-	CASSPVGTFPNTGELFF	TGTGCCAGCAGTCCAGTTGGGACATTCCCGAACACCGGGGAGCTGTTTTTT
-	TRBV11-2	TRBJ1-2	-	CASSLGGTEGYTF	TGTGCCAGCAGCTTAGGCGGGACGGAGGGCTACACCTTC
-	TRBV12-3/TRBV12-4	TRBJ1-2	-	CASSPGHIYTF	TGTGCCAGCAGTCCGGGACATATCTACACCTTC
few	TRBV5-6	TRBJ1-5	-	CASSAQDNQPQHF	TGTGCCAGCAGCGCACAGGACAATCAGCCCCAGCATTTT
-	TRBV5-1	TRBJ1-3	TRBD1	CASSLGVGDRISGNTIYF	TGCGCCAGCAGCTTGGGTGTGGGGGACAGAATCTCTGGAAACACCATATATTTT
-	TRBV11-3	TRBJ2-3	-	CAIPAGRYTTDTQYF	TGTGCCATACCTGCGGGGCGTTATACCACAGATACGCAGTATTTT
-	TRBV18	TRBJ2-5	TRBD1	CASSPGTGGAETQYF	TGTGCCAGCTCACCGGGGACAGGGGGCGCGGAGACCCAGTACTTC
-	TRBV9	TRBJ2-1	-	CASSVASGGPGSYNEQFF	TGTGCCAGCAGCGTAGCTTCGGGGGGCCCAGGCTCCTACAATGAGCAGTTCTTC
-	TRBV5-1	TRBJ2-1	TRBD2	CASSYGTGGMDEQFF	TGCGCCAGCAGCTATGGGACGGGAGGGATGGATGAGCAGTTCTTC
-	TRBV14	TRBJ2-5	-	CASSHEYPQETQYF	TGTGCCAGCAGCCATGAGTACCCTCAAGAGACCCAGTACTTC
many	TRBV7-3	TRBJ2-1	-	CASSLAPGQSSYNEQFF	TGTGCCAGCAGCTTAGCTCCGGGACAAAGCTCCTACAATGAGCAGTTCTTC
-	TRBV9	TRBJ2-1	TRBD2	CASSASGDSYNEQFF	TGTGCCAGCAGCGCCAGCGGGGACTCCTACAATGAGCAGTTCTTC
-	TRBV30	TRBJ1-1	-	CASTPDTEAFF	TGTGCCAGTACACCCGACACTGAAGCTTTCTTT
-	TRBV27	TRBJ2-3	TRBD1	CASSSRDSLDTQYF	TGTGCCAGCAGTTCCAGGGACAGCCTAGATACGCAGTATTTT
-	TRBV5-1	TRBJ1-1	-	CASSFAGSNTEAFF	TGCGCCAGCAGCTTCGCAGGCTCGAACACTGAAGCTTTCTTT
-	TRBV5-1	TRBJ2-3	TRBD1	CASSPGQARVWASSTDTQYF	TGCGCCAGCAGCCCGGGACAGGCTAGGGTTTGGGCCTCTAGCACAGATACGCAGTATTTT
few	TRBV4-2	TRBJ1-6	-	CASSQERDNSPLHF	TGTGCCAGCAGCCAAGAAAGAGATAATTCACCCCTCCACTTT
-	TRBV25-1	TRBJ1-3	-	CASRWRQSSSGNTIYF	TGTGCCAGCAGGTGGAGACAGTCTAGCTCTGGAAACACCATATATTTT
-	TRBV18	TRBJ1-4	-	CASSPPRTTNEKLFF	TGTGCCAGCTCACCACCTCGTACAACTAATGAAAAACTGTTTTTT
many	TRBV11-2	TRBJ1-2	TRBD1	CASSLENRGNGYTF	TGTGCCAGCAGCTTAGAAAACAGGGGGAATGGCTACACCTTC
once	TRBV19	TRBJ2-7	-	CASSITGQGNSEQYF	TGTGCCAGTAGTATAACGGGCCAGGGAAACAGCGAGCAGTACTTC
-	TRBV10-3	TRBJ2-7	-	CAINSGTTYEQYF	TGTGCCATCAACTCCGGGACAACCTACGAGCAGTACTTC
-	TRBV3-1/TRBV3-2	TRBJ1-1	-	CASSQGGGTEAFF	TGTGCCAGCAGCCAAGGGGGGGGCACTGAAGCTTTCTTT
-	TRBV20-1	TRBJ2-1	-	CSATGIVQFF	TGCAGTGCTACCGGGATTGTGCAGTTCTTC
-	TRBV2	TRBJ1-1	-	CASSEEAGNTEAFF	TGTGCCAGCAGTGAAGAGGCGGGGAACACTGAAGCTTTCTTT
-	TRBV15	TRBJ1-6	-	CATSLGQTNNSPLHF	TGTGCCACCAGCCTAGGACAGACGAATAATTCACCCCTCCACTTT
-	TRBV2	TRBJ1-5	TRBD1	CASRDRAYSNQPQHF	TGTGCCAGCAGGGACAGGGCCTATAGCAATCAGCCCCAGCATTTT
once	TRBV5-1	TRBJ2-6	-	CASSLAGGSGANVLTF	TGCGCCAGCAGCTTGGCCGGTGGTTCTGGGGCCAACGTCCTGACTTTC
medium-sized	TRBV4-2	TRBJ2-3	TRBD2	CASSQERGGPDTQYF	TGTGCCAGCAGCCAAGAGCGGGGGGGCCCAGATACGCAGTATTTT
once	TRBV29-1	TRBJ2-3	TRBD2	CSVELGRGRLTDTQYF	TGCAGCGTTGAATTGGGTCGCGGGAGGCTGACAGATACGCAGTATTTT
-	TRBV7-3	TRBJ2-3	-	CASSPQHYTDTQYF	TGTGCCAGCAGCCCCCAACACTATACAGATACGCAGTATTTT
-	TRBV7-2	TRBJ1-1	TRBD1	CASSPQPGQGSEAFF	TGTGCCAGCAGCCCGCAGCCGGGACAGGGGTCTGAAGCTTTCTTT
-	TRBV28	TRBJ2-7	TRBD2	CASSPPGGKYEQYF	TGTGCCAGCAGCCCCCCGGGGGGGAAGTACGAGCAGTACTTC
once	TRBV2	TRBJ1-2	TRBD1	CASRGTGGHYGYTF	TGTGCCAGCAGAGGGACAGGGGGGCACTATGGCTACACCTTC